The 27 T cell receptor beta chains given below trace back to one sample, sequenced in a study of blood T cell repertoires in COVID-19. The repertoire was sequenced with immunoSEQ multiplex PCR; TCRdb's copy has only in-frame clones and lacks some. The sample yields around 400,000 clones, around 87% seen once. Material: peripheral blood. The receptor set was obtained from a woman between 55 and 75 years old with COVID-19, enrolled during active disease.

This chain joins TRBV19 and TRBJ1-1; D unclear. The V gene lost 8 bases and the J gene lost 1 base, with 11 bases spanning the gap. The germline gives CDR1 LNHDA, CDR2 SQIVND (reference sequence). The CDR3 has 13 amino acids. CDR3: CASLTNSNTEAFF. CDR3 DNA: TGTGCCAGTCTGACAAATTCGAACACTGAAGCTTTCTTT.

The V and J genes are TRBV7-6 and TRBJ2-7; 7 bases match TRBD2. The CDR3 length is 14 residues. Germline values: CDR1 SGHVS, CDR2 FNYEAQ. The junction had 11 bases not matched to a gene; V was cut back by 5 bases and J by 7 bases. The CDR3 loop reads CASSPQRGPGEQYF. The CDR3 DNA sequence: TGTGCCAGCAGCCCCCAGCGGGGTCCGGGGGAGCAGTACTTC.

This chain joins TRBV24-1 and TRBJ2-3; 7 nucleotides line up with TRBD2. V dropped 6 bases and J dropped 3; count of bases not matched to a gene: 8. CDR3 length: 15 residues. CDR1 is KGHDR and CDR2 is SFDVKD in the germline V gene. The CDR3 protein is CATSPSIGGTDTQYF. The CDR3 DNA is TGTGCCACCAGTCCTTCCATCGGGGGGACAGATACGCAGTATTTT.

V is TRBV11-2 and J is TRBJ1-6, with D perhaps TRBD1 (5 bases). Germline CDR1 SGHAT, CDR2 FQNNGV. This CDR3 is 15 amino acids long. V was trimmed by 0 bases and J by 7 bases, leaving 10 bases between them. As DNA, the CDR3 is TGTGCCAGCAGCTTAGAGACAGTAGTAAATTCACCCCTCCACTTT. Translation: CASSLETVVNSPLHF. The whole variable domain, filled in from reference TRBV11-2 and TRBJ1-6, reads EAGVAQSPRYKIIEKRQSVAFWCNPISGHATLYWYQQILGQGPKLLIQFQNNGVVDDSQLPKDRFSAERLKGVDSTLKIQPAKLEDSAVYLCASSLETVVNSPLHFGNGTRLTVT.

The chain employs TRBV7-3 and TRBJ2-2, with a tentative D call TRBD2 (7 bases). The V end lost 1 base, the J end lost 4 bases, and 13 bases lay between the germline ends. The CDR3 is made up of 16 amino acids. The germline V gene encodes CDR1 SGHTA and CDR2 FQGTGA. The CDR3 sequence: CASSLSGGLSTGELFF. DNA of the CDR3: TGTGCCAGCAGCTTAAGCGGGGGCCTCTCCACCGGGGAGCTGTTTTTT.

The V gene is TRBV20-1, the J gene TRBJ1-1; TRBD1 might be the D (5 bases). V was trimmed by 3 bases and J by 1 base, leaving 9 bases between them. This CDR3 contains 13 residues. Germline V lookup: CDR1 DFQATT, CDR2 SNEGSKA (reference sequence). The CDR3 reads CSASNRKNTEAFF. The CDR3 DNA sequence: TGCAGTGCTAGTAACAGGAAGAACACTGAAGCTTTCTTT.

The chain recombines TRBV27 with TRBJ2-5, with D uncertain. Germline V gene data show CDR1 as MNHEY and CDR2 as SMNVEV (reference sequence). The V end lost 6 bases, the J end lost 0 bases, and 8 bases lay between the germline ends. CDR3 length equals 13 residues. The CDR3 reads CASSFYYQETQYF. CDR3 bases: TGTGCCAGCAGCTTCTACTACCAAGAGACCCAGTACTTC.

The CDR3 spells CASSSRTGFSSYEQYF. Written as DNA, the CDR3 is TGTGCCAGCAGCTCCAGGACAGGTTTTAGCTCCTACGAGCAGTACTTC. The chain recombines TRBV7-2 with TRBJ2-7, with 7 bases matching TRBD1. The CDR3 spans 16 residues. The V gene end was trimmed by 4 bases and the J gene end by 0 bases; junction bases not matched to a gene: 9. The germline gives CDR1 SGHTA, CDR2 FQGNSA.

The V gene is TRBV7-2, the J gene TRBJ2-7, with TRBD2 matching over 10 bases. CDR3 length: 15 residues. Germline V gene sequence: CDR1 SGHTA, CDR2 FQGNSA. Trimming at V came to 4 bases and at J to 1 base, leaving 4 bases not matched to a gene. CDR3 DNA sequence: TGTGCCAGCAGCTGGAATAGCGGGGGGTCCTACGAGCAGTACTTC. It encodes CASSWNSGGSYEQYF.

This chain uses TRBV3-1 (or the pseudogene TRBV3-2) with TRBJ2-1; the match to TRBD2 covers 8 bases. This CDR3 has 14 amino acids. From germline, CDR1 is LGHDT and CDR2 YNNKEL (reference sequence). V trimming: 8 bases; J trimming: 3 bases; junction bases outside the gene matches: 6. CDR3 loop: CASLGAGGYNEQFF. In nucleotides, the CDR3 is TGTGCCAGCCTCGGGGCGGGGGGCTACAATGAGCAGTTCTTC.

The V gene is TRBV27, the J gene TRBJ2-3; D call uncertain. The CDR3 runs 15 residues. Between the trimmed V and J ends, which lost 1 base and 6 bases, there was a span of 14 bases. Germline loops: CDR1 MNHEY, CDR2 SMNVEV (reference sequence). This chain's CDR3 is CASSLYGSPWDTQYF. The CDR3 DNA is TGTGCCAGCAGTTTATACGGGTCCCCGTGGGATACGCAGTATTTT.

The rearrangement joins TRBV7-9 to TRBJ2-1; 7 bases line up with TRBD2. Germline CDR1 and CDR2: SEHNR and FQNEAQ (reference sequence). This CDR3 is built from 13 residues. Germline trimming cut 4 bases from V and 7 bases from J; bases unmatched to any gene: 4. In nucleotides, the CDR3 is TGTGCCAGCAGCTGGGGGGGAACAAATGAGCAGTTCTTC. Amino acid sequence: CASSWGGTNEQFF.

This chain connects TRBV7-3 to TRBJ1-1, with D unclear. The CDR3 covers 12 residues. Germline assignment: CDR1 SGHTA and CDR2 FQGTGA. Trimming took off 1 base at V and 11 bases at J, with 11 bases between the two ends. The CDR3 is CASSLNHRRAFF. The CDR3 DNA is TGTGCCAGCAGCTTAAACCACCGCCGGGCTTTCTTT.

V is TRBV5-1 and J is TRBJ2-3; TRBD2 might be the D (6 bases). Per germline, CDR1 SGHRS and CDR2 YFSETQ. The V and J ends lost 3 bases and 1 base respectively, with 12 bases between them. The CDR3 length is 15 residues. CDR3 sequence reads: CASSWGLRGTDTQYF. CDR3 DNA sequence: TGCGCCAGCAGCTGGGGACTGAGAGGCACAGATACGCAGTATTTT.

This chain uses TRBV19 with TRBJ2-5; 7 bases map to TRBD1. J was trimmed by 4 bases and V by 6 bases; bases with no gene match: 5. CDR1 is LNHDA, CDR2 SQIVND, per germline (reference sequence). The CDR3 spans 13 residues. The CDR3 loop is CASRDRVRETQYF. Here the CDR3 DNA reads TGTGCCAGTAGAGACAGGGTAAGAGAGACCCAGTACTTC.

The table lists this clone with a few counts. The chain has TRBV20-1 and TRBJ2-5; 8 nucleotides align to TRBD2. V was pared by 3 bases and J by 5 bases, with 14 bases of the junction left unmatched. There are 16 residues in the CDR3. CDR1 DFQATT and CDR2 SNEGSKA come from the germline V gene (reference sequence). CDR3 DNA sequence: TGCAGTGCTAGTTCGTGGACTAGCAGGGGAGGGGAGACCCAGTACTTC. This codes for CSASSWTSRGGETQYF.

The chain recombines TRBV7-2 with TRBJ1-6, with TRBD1 matching over 7 bases. Germline V CDR1 and CDR2: SGHTA, FQGNSA. The CDR3 has 14 residues. Unmatched junction bases numbered 7, after V lost 3 bases and J lost 11 bases. CDR3 loop: CASSLKSTGPPLHF. Written as DNA, the CDR3 is TGTGCCAGCAGCTTGAAATCGACAGGGCCACCCCTCCACTTT.

In DNA, the CDR3 is TGTGCCAGTAGTATGGGCAGCGGGGATGGCTACACCTTC. This gives the protein CASSMGSGDGYTF. V gene TRBV19 combines with J gene TRBJ1-2; D is unclear. Germline V CDR1 and CDR2: LNHDA, SQIVND (reference sequence). This CDR3 comprises 13 residues. V was pared by 3 bases and J by 6 bases, with 11 bases between.

J is TRBJ1-2 and V is TRBV19; a weak D match, TRBD1 (5 bases). This CDR3 contains 12 residues. Germline assignment: CDR1 LNHDA and CDR2 SQIVND (reference sequence). V was shortened by 2 bases and J by 8 bases, with 9 bases between the two germline ends. The CDR3 loop is CASSIRGKGYTF. The CDR3, as DNA: TGTGCCAGTAGTATACGGGGGAAGGGCTACACCTTC.

CDR3 in amino acids: CAWSEVGARYQPQHF. CDR3 in DNA: TGTGCCTGGAGTGAAGTAGGGGCGAGGTATCAGCCCCAGCATTTT. The gene calls are TRBV30 and TRBJ1-5, with D tentatively TRBD1 (5 bases). In germline, CDR1 is GTSNPN, CDR2 SVGIG (reference sequence). Between the trimmed V and J ends, which lost 1 base and 5 bases, there was a span of 15 bases. The CDR3 consists of 15 residues.

V and J are TRBV18 and TRBJ1-6; 9 bases are a match to TRBD1. Unmatched junction bases numbered 10, after V lost 3 bases and J lost 7 bases. The CDR3 totals 17 residues. Germline-derived CDR1 and CDR2 are KGHSH and LQKENI. CDR3 sequence (DNA): TGTGCCAGCTCACCCCTACCCGGGACAGGGTTGAATTCACCCCTCCACTTT. This codes for CASSPLPGTGLNSPLHF. Supplemented by reference TRBV18 and TRBJ1-6, the full variable domain reads NAGVMQNPRHLVRRRGQEARLRCSPMKGHSHVYWYRQLPEEGLKFMVYLQKENIIDESGMPKERFSAEFPKEGPSILRIQQVVRGDSAAYFCASSPLPGTGLNSPLHFGNGTRLTVT.

The chain carries TRBV7-3 and TRBJ2-2; D may be TRBD2 (5 bases). The CDR3 contains 16 residues. With 3 bases removed from V and 8 bases from J, the gap between germline ends came to 19 bases. CDR1 and CDR2 (germline): SGHTA, FQGTGA. In nucleotides, the CDR3 is TGTGCCAGCAGCTTTGGCGGCGGGTCCCAGTCGGGGGAGCTGTTTTTT. Its protein product is CASSFGGGSQSGELFF. Full variable domain (missing parts from reference TRBV7-3 and TRBJ2-2): GAGVSQTPSNKVTEKGKYVELRCDPISGHTALYWYRQSLGQGPEFLIYFQGTGAADDSGLPNDRFFAVRPEGSVSTLKIQRTERGDSAVYLCASSFGGGSQSGELFFGEGSRLTVL.

The chain recombines TRBV11-3 with TRBJ2-7, with a tentative D call TRBD1 (6 bases). Looked up from germline, CDR1 is SGHNT and CDR2 is YENEEA. The CDR3 has 14 residues. Trimming cost V 5 bases and J 2 bases, with 13 bases left between them. DNA of the CDR3: TGTGCCAGCAGCGAAGGGACACCGGCCTACGAGCAGTACTTC. This sequence encodes CASSEGTPAYEQYF.

The chain couples TRBV13 to TRBJ1-1; 7 nucleotides line up with TRBD1. Germline lookup yields CDR1 PRHDT and CDR2 FYEKMQ (reference sequence). After removal of 7 bases from V and 1 base from J, the junction contained 3 bases not matched to a gene. The CDR3 extends over 13 amino acids. The CDR3 DNA follows: TGTGCCAGCAAAAGACAGGGGAACACTGAAGCTTTCTTT. Its translation: CASKRQGNTEAFF.

The chain links TRBV5-5 to TRBJ2-7; a possible D gene is TRBD1 (6 bases). CDR1 is SGHKS and CDR2 is YYEKEE in the germline V gene (reference sequence). The CDR3 covers 14 residues. V lost 4 bases and J 0 bases, leaving 11 bases between the germline ends. CDR3 nucleotides: TGTGCCAGCAGCCGCCGGGACACCTCCTACGAGCAGTACTTC. It translates to CASSRRDTSYEQYF.

V usage is TRBV12-3 or TRBV12-4 and J usage is TRBJ1-2, with no clear D. This CDR3 spans 13 amino acids. V gave up 2 bases and J gave up 7 bases, with 11 bases separating them. CDR3 in DNA: TGTGCCAGCAGTTTAAGGGAGTCTTTTGGCTACACCTTC. Its translation is CASSLRESFGYTF.

This sequence joins TRBV2 and TRBJ2-3, with D possibly being TRBD1 (6 bases). The V end lost 4 bases, the J end lost 0 bases, and 14 bases lay between the germline ends. The germline V gene encodes CDR1 SNHLY and CDR2 FYNNEI. This CDR3 is built from 16 residues. CDR3 bases: TGTGCCAGCAGTGGAAGGACAGAGACTAGCACAGATACGCAGTATTTT. Translating gives CASSGRTETSTDTQYF.